The rows below give T cell receptor beta chains drawn from one sample of a study of post-analysis software for immune sequencing data. One entry per CDR3 protein results from TCRdb running MiXCR on the PCR reads. Counted here are hundreds of thousands of distinct CDR3 sequences, roughly 35% occurring once; the ten biggest clones make up 13%. The sequenced sample consisted of blood. These TCRs come from a girl aged 10 to 17 with multiple sclerosis. Each CDR3 is given with its conserved first and last residue. A D gene is named only where the DNA matches it firmly. Expanded clones are given a class, and other clones once, few, many or no size at all.

D gene | J gene | V gene | clone size | CDR3 protein | CDR3 DNA
TRBD1 | TRBJ1-1 | TRBV13 | NA | CASSFSGTGGADTEAFF | TGTGCCAGCAGCTTTTCCGGGACAGGGGGCGCGGACACTGAAGCTTTCTTT
NA | TRBJ1-5 | TRBV6-6 | few | CASSPGTYYSNQPQHF | TGTGCCAGCAGCCCCGGGACCTATTATAGCAATCAGCCCCAGCATTTT
NA | TRBJ2-1 | TRBV7-9 | NA | CASSSRGVSYNEQFF | TGTGCCAGCAGCTCCAGGGGGGTTTCCTACAATGAGCAGTTCTTC
NA | TRBJ1-1 | TRBV12-3/TRBV12-4 | few | CASTLGGEREAFF | TGTGCCAGCACCCTCGGGGGGGAACGGGAAGCTTTCTTT
TRBD2 | TRBJ2-3 | TRBV24-1 | few | CATSDPGLAGGGDTQYF | TGTGCCACCAGTGATCCGGGACTAGCGGGGGGAGGAGATACGCAGTATTTT
NA | TRBJ2-7 | TRBV20-1 | many | CSAPRRSNEQYF | TGCAGTGCGCCCAGGCGCAGTAACGAGCAGTACTTC
TRBD2 | TRBJ2-3 | TRBV3-1 | NA | CASSKTLAGGQPAYYTQYF | TGTGCCAGCAGCAAGACCTTAGCGGGGGGTCAGCCCGCCTACTATACGCAGTATTTT
TRBD1 | TRBJ2-7 | TRBV6-6 | NA | CASSYGTACEQYF | TGTGCCAGCAGTTACGGGACAGCCTGCGAGCAGTACTTC
TRBD1 | TRBJ1-6 | TRBV7-8 | few | CASSLAQGADSPLHF | TGTGCCAGCAGCTTAGCGCAGGGGGCAGATTCACCCCTCCACTTT
TRBD1 | TRBJ2-5 | TRBV5-1 | NA | CTSSSQGEETQYF | TGCACCAGCAGCTCCCAGGGGGAAGAGACCCAGTACTTC
TRBD1 | TRBJ2-7 | TRBV11-2 | few | CASSPAPGTAYYEQYF | TGTGCCAGCAGCCCAGCACCCGGGACAGCGTACTACGAGCAGTACTTC
TRBD1 | TRBJ2-7 | TRBV4-2 | NA | CASSQEDRVHDEQYF | TGTGCCAGCAGCCAAGAGGACAGGGTACACGACGAGCAGTACTTC
NA | TRBJ2-5 | TRBV27 | few | CASRGGGETQYF | TGTGCCAGCAGGGGGGGCGGTGAGACCCAGTACTTC
NA | TRBJ1-4 | TRBV7-2 | few | CASSLASTTNEKLFF | TGTGCCAGCAGCTTAGCGTCAACAACTAATGAAAAACTGTTTTTT
NA | TRBJ2-3 | TRBV29-1 | many | CSVDRGTRDTQYF | TGCAGCGTTGACAGGGGCACACGCGATACGCAGTATTTT
TRBD1 | TRBJ2-1 | TRBV20-1 | NA | CSARTGGYNEQFF | TGCAGTGCCCGGACAGGGGGCTACAATGAGCAGTTCTTC
NA | TRBJ2-3 | TRBV7-9 | once | CASSLVGGITSTDTQYF | TGTGCCAGCAGCTTAGTAGGCGGCATAACTAGCACAGATACGCAGTATTTT
TRBD1 | TRBJ1-1 | TRBV6-5 | NA | CASSSGQGDTEAFF | TGTGCCAGCAGTTCCGGACAGGGAGACACTGAAGCTTTCTTT
NA | TRBJ1-2 | TRBV6-2/TRBV6-3 | NA | CASSYSSFWGADNGYTF | TGTGCCAGCAGTTACTCGTCTTTCTGGGGGGCTGACAATGGCTACACCTTC
TRBD2 | TRBJ2-7 | TRBV7-6 | NA | CASSPGLAGVPNEQYF | TGTGCCAGCAGCCCGGGACTAGCGGGTGTACCTAACGAGCAGTACTTC
NA | TRBJ2-7 | TRBV20-1 | NA | CSAREWGYEQYF | TGCAGTGCTAGGGAATGGGGTTACGAGCAGTACTTC
NA | TRBJ1-2 | TRBV7-2 | NA | CASSFTQTGSNYGYTF | TGTGCCAGCAGCTTTACACAGACGGGTTCTAACTATGGCTACACCTTC
NA | TRBJ1-2 | TRBV20-1 | NA | CSAINGYTF | TGCAGTGCCATTAATGGCTACACCTTC
TRBD1 | TRBJ2-3 | TRBV5-5 | many | CASSLPWLQGADTQYF | TGTGCCAGCAGCTTGCCTTGGTTACAGGGGGCAGATACGCAGTATTTT
NA | TRBJ1-2 | TRBV4-2 | NA | CASSQYLGQGYGYTF | TGTGCCAGCAGCCAATATTTGGGTCAGGGCTATGGCTACACCTTC
TRBD2 | TRBJ2-3 | TRBV5-1 | few | CASSSGLAGTDTQYF | TGTGCCAGCAGTTCAGGACTAGCGGGCACAGATACGCAGTATTTT
TRBD1 | TRBJ1-5 | TRBV7-6 | NA | CASSPGQGWEPQHF | TGTGCCAGCAGCCCAGGACAGGGGTGGGAGCCCCAGCATTTT
TRBD1 | TRBJ2-7 | TRBV5-1 | NA | CASSLTPGQGSYEQYF | TGCGCCAGCAGCTTGACCCCGGGACAGGGGTCCTACGAGCAGTACTTC
NA | TRBJ2-7 | TRBV7-2 | few | CASSFSSGEYEQYF | TGTGCCAGCAGCTTCTCCTCGGGGGAATACGAGCAGTACTTC
NA | TRBJ1-2 | TRBV21-1 | few | CASSLRTGMNYGYTF | TGTGCCAGCAGCCTCCGGACAGGGATGAACTATGGCTACACCTTC
NA | TRBJ2-3 | TRBV7-2 | NA | CASSLATRSNTQYF | TGTGCCAGCAGCTTAGCTACCAGGTCGAATACGCAGTATTTT
NA | TRBJ2-7 | TRBV7-8 | NA | CASSLGWDEQYF | TGTGCCAGCAGCTTAGGGTGGGACGAGCAGTACTTC
NA | TRBJ2-3 | TRBV20-1 | NA | CSARHFALSTDTQYF | TGCAGTGCTAGACATTTCGCGCTCAGCACAGATACGCAGTATTTT
NA | TRBJ2-1 | TRBV4-2 | few | CASSRDVGNEQFF | TGTGCCAGCAGTCGGGACGTCGGCAATGAGCAGTTCTTC
NA | TRBJ2-7 | TRBV9 | NA | CASSAKGDYEQYF | TGTGCCAGCAGCGCCAAAGGGGACTACGAGCAGTACTTC
TRBD2 | TRBJ2-3 | TRBV7-2 | few | CASSYPSGGTDTQYF | TGTGCCAGCAGCTATCCTAGCGGGGGCACAGATACGCAGTATTTT
TRBD1 | TRBJ1-1 | TRBV7-2 | NA | CASSPGQENTEAFF | TGTGCCAGCAGCCCTGGACAGGAAAACACTGAAGCTTTCTTT
TRBD2 | TRBJ2-2 | TRBV20-1 | NA | CSATGLAATGELFF | TGCAGTGCTACCGGACTAGCGGCAACCGGGGAGCTGTTTTTT
NA | TRBJ1-1 | TRBV7-9 | NA | CASRHVPNTEAFF | TGTGCCAGCAGGCATGTCCCGAACACTGAAGCTTTCTTT